The present TCR beta chain was sequenced within a study of cytotoxic CD8 clonotypes in ibrutinib-treated CLL. Across the study: The study recorded mean values of around 250,000 productive templates and approximately 90,000 productive rearrangements per sample.

Sequencing was performed with immunoSEQ multiplex PCR; in TCRdb, only in-frame clones are kept and a portion is missing. The sample lists roughly 52,000 clones; approximately 50% were seen once. Germline V lookup: CDR1 SGDLS, CDR2 YYNGEE. The ends were cut back, 4 bases at V and 5 bases at J, with 22 bases in the middle. This CDR3 is built from 17 residues. This clonotype was obtained from a human donor with chronic lymphocytic leukemia. This material consisted of PBMCs, taken after 12 months of ibrutinib treatment. The gene calls are TRBV9 and TRBJ2-1; D might be TRBD1 (6 bases). The CDR3 bases are TGTGCCAGCAGCCCCCGGACAGCCACACTACCAAACAATGAGCAGTTCTTC. Protein sequence: CASSPRTATLPNNEQFF.